A single sample gave rise to the 5 T cell receptor beta chains below, sequenced in a study of read filtering for tumor transcriptome and immune sequencing. From about 400 ng of RNA, a library with molecular barcoded alpha/delta and beta/gamma adaptors was made. TCRdb independently ran MiXCR on the reads; one entry per CDR3 protein. The sample yields 35,000 to 50,000 distinct CDR3 sequences, less than 20% seen once. The sample consisted of a population of CD138-negative cells sorted from bone marrow. The receptors stem from a donor aged 40 or over with multiple myeloma.

Points on this clonotype: A clone one base away is much larger, so this may be a read error. The chain uses TRBV5-1 and TRBJ2-7; D is tentatively TRBD1 or TRBD2 (6 bases each). Germline CDR1 is SGHRS and CDR2 is YFSETQ. The CDR3 is made up of 17 amino acids. V was clipped by 5 bases and J by 3 bases, with 24 bases between them. DNA of the CDR3: TGCGCCAGCAGTAGAGGGGGGACTGGCCACTTTGACTACGAGCAGTACTTC. This codes for CASSRGGTGHFDYEQYF.

This clonotype was counted ten times or more. CDR3 loop: CASSFWGRRYEQYF. As DNA, the CDR3 is TGCGCCAGCAGCTTCTGGGGAAGGCGGTACGAGCAGTACTTC. This chain links TRBV5-1 with TRBJ2-7; D gene ambiguous. The CDR3 has 14 amino acids. CDR1 and CDR2 from the germline V gene are SGHRS and YFSETQ. V was pared by 2 bases and J by 4 bases, with 13 bases between.

This clonotype came up a few times. The chain has TRBV5-1 and TRBJ2-5, with D possibly being TRBD1 or TRBD2 (5 bases each). The germline gives CDR1 SGHRS, CDR2 YFSETQ. Trimming left V 0 bases short and J 1 base short, with 10 bases between. The length of the CDR3 is 15 residues. This chain's CDR3 is CASSLAGAFQETQYF. Here the CDR3 DNA reads TGCGCCAGCAGCTTGGCCGGGGCTTTCCAAGAGACCCAGTACTTC.

The table lists this clonotype with a few counts. The junction departs from the called germline gene at one end, perhaps through a read error. The chain links TRBV28 to TRBJ1-2; D possibly corresponds to TRBD1 (5 bases). Germline V lookup: CDR1 MDHEN, CDR2 SYDVKM. CDR3 length equals 15 residues. The CDR3 sequence is CASSLATPQGYGYAF. DNA of the CDR3: TGTGCCAGCAGTTTAGCCACTCCCCAGGGCTATGGCTACGCCTTC.

There are many counts of this clonotype. The chain has TRBV5-1 and TRBJ2-7; possible D gene TRBD1, 5 bases. There are 12 residues in the CDR3. The V gene lost 2 bases and the J gene lost 6 bases, with 9 bases spanning the gap. CDR1 SGHRS and CDR2 YFSETQ come from the germline V gene. This chain's CDR3 is CASSFSGIEQYF. The DNA of the CDR3 is TGCGCCAGCAGCTTCTCAGGGATCGAGCAGTACTTC.